This T cell receptor (beta chain) was obtained from a study of T cell repertoires in cytomegalovirus infection. Notes on the study in general: Predominance within the ex vivo response was attributable to HLA-C-restricted CMV-specific TCR beta clonotypes.

One entry per CDR3 protein results from TCRdb running MiXCR on the reads. The table records some 900,000 distinct CDR3 sequences, roughly 33% of them present only once. At least ten counts were recorded for this clonotype. Its antigen is still unknown. The length of the CDR3 is 18 residues. Trimming at V came to 4 bases and at J to 0 bases, leaving 4 bases not matched to a gene. This receptor was taken from a human donor in good health (CMV status not recorded). Some clones in this sample may be carry-over from other donors' samples. This chain uses TRBV12-3 or TRBV12-4 with TRBJ2-3; 16 positions match TRBD2. The sample here was cultured CD8+ T cells from PBMCs, taken from culture after CMV antigen stimulation. CDR3 nucleotides: TGTGCCAGCAGTTCGGGACTAGCGGGGGGGCCTAGCACAGATACGCAGTATTTT. It specifies CASSSGLAGGPSTDTQYF.